This T cell receptor beta chain derives from a study of Graves' ophthalmopathy and Graves' hyperthyroidism. Ophthalmopathy not arising within 18 months of follow-up defined hyperthyroidism as stable. Patients were diagnosed from clinical symptoms, serum thyroxine, TRAb, thyroid ultrasound and orbital computed tomography. Someone took the PBMCs out of roughly 10 ml of fresh peripheral blood. Researchers took RNA transcripts and amplified TCR beta CDR3 regions from them. The authors performed first-round RT-PCR with HTBI primers and then a second-round multiplex PCR. TCRdb reanalysed the multiplex PCR reads using MiXCR and keeps one entry per CDR3 protein. The data contain hundreds of thousands of distinct CDR3 sequences, about 20% of them singletons. The table lists this clonotype with many counts. Antigen unknown. Study observations and caveats: A model built from 13 signatures distinguished ophthalmopathy from stable hyperthyroidism with 85% to 90% sensitivity and 70% to 84% specificity.

This CDR3 has 14 residues. V lost 3 bases and J 4 bases, leaving 12 bases between the germline ends. The origin of this receptor is a woman between 18 and 29 years old with stable Graves' hyperthyroidism. Some clones in this sample may be carry-over from other donors' samples. The rearrangement joins TRBV12-3 or TRBV12-4 to TRBJ1-1, with a possible D match to TRBD1 (6 bases). Sequencing was performed on peripheral blood. CDR3 coding DNA: TGTGCCAGCAGTTTGGGGGGCTCCAGCACTGAAGCTTTCTTT. Translation gives CASSLGGSSTEAFF.